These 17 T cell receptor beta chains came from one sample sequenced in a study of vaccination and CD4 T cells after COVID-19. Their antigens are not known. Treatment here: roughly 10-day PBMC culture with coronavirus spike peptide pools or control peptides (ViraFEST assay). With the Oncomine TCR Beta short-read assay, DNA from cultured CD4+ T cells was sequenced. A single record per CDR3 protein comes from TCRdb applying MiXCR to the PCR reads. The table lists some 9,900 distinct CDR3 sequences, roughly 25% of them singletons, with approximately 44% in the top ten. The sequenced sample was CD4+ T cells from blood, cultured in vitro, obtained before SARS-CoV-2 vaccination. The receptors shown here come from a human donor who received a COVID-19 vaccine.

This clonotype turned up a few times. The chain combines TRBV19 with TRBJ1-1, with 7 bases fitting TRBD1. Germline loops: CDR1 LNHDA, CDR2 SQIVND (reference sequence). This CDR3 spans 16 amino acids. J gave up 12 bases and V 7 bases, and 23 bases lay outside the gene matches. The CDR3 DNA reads TGTGCCAGTAACCAAGCATCCCCAGGGGGGGTCTTGGCAACTTTCTTT. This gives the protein CASNQASPGGVLATFF.

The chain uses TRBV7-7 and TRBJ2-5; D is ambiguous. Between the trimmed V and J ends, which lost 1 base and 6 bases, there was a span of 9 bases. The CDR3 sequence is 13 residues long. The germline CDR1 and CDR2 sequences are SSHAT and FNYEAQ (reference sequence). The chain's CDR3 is CASSLDLLKTQYF. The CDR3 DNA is TGTGCCAGCAGCTTAGACCTTCTGAAGACCCAGTACTTC.

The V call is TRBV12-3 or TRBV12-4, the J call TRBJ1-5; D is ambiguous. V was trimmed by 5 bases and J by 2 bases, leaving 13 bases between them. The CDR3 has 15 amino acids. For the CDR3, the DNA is TGTGCCAGCAGTCCGGACCGATCGGGCAATCAGCCCCAGCATTTT. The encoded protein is CASSPDRSGNQPQHF.

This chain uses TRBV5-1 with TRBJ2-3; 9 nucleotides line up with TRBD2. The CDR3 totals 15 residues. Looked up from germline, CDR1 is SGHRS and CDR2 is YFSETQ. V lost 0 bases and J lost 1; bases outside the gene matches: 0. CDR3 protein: CASSLGLAGTDTQYF. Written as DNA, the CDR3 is TGCGCCAGCAGCTTGGGACTAGCGGGCACAGATACGCAGTATTTT.

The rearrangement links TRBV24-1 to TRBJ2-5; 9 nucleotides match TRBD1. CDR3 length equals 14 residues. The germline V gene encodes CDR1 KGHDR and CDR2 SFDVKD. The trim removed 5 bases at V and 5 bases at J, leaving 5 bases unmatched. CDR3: CATSAPGQGETQYF. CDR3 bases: TGTGCCACCAGTGCCCCAGGACAGGGGGAGACCCAGTACTTC.

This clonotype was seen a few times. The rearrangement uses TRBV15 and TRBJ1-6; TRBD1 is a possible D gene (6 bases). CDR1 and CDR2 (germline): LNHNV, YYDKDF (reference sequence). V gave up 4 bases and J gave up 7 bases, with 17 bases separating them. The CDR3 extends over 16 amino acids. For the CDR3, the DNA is TGTGCCACCAGCAACAGCAGGGGAATAGGGAATTCACCCCTCCACTTT. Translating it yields CATSNSRGIGNSPLHF.

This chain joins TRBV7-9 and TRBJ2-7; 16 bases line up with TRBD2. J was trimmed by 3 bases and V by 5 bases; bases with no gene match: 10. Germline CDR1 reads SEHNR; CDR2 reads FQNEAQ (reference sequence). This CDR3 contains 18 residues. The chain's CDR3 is CASSPYGTSGGAVYEQYF. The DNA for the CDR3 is TGTGCCAGCAGCCCCTACGGGACTAGCGGGGGGGCAGTCTACGAGCAGTACTTC.

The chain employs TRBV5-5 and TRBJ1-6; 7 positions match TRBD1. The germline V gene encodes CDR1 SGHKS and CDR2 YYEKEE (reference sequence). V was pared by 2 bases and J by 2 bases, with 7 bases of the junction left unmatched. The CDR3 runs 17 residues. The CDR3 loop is CASSLETGRTYNSPLHF. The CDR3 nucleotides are TGTGCCAGCAGCTTAGAGACAGGGAGAACCTATAATTCACCCCTCCACTTT.

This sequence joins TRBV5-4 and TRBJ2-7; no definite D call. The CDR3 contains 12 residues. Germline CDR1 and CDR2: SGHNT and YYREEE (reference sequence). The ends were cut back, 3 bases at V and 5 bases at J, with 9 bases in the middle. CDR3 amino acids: CASSYINDEQYF. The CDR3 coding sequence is TGTGCCAGCAGCTATATAAACGACGAGCAGTACTTC.

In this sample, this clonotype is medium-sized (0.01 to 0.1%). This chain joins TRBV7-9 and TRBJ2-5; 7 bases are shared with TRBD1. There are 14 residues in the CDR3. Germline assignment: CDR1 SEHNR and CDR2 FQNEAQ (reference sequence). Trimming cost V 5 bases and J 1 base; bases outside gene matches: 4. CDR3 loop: CASSPGTVQETQYF. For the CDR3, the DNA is TGTGCCAGCAGCCCCGGGACAGTCCAAGAGACCCAGTACTTC.

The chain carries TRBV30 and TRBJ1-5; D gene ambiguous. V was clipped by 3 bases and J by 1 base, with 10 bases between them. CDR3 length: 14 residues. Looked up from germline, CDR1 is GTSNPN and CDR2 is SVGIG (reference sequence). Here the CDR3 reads CAWSIQTSNQPQHF. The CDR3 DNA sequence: TGTGCCTGGAGCATACAGACCAGCAATCAGCCCCAGCATTTT.

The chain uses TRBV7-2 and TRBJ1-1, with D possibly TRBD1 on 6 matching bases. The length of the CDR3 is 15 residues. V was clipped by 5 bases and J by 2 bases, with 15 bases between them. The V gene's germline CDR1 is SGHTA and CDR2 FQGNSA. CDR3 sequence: CASSPHDRLNTEAFF. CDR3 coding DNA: TGTGCCAGCAGCCCTCATGACAGGCTCAACACTGAAGCTTTCTTT.

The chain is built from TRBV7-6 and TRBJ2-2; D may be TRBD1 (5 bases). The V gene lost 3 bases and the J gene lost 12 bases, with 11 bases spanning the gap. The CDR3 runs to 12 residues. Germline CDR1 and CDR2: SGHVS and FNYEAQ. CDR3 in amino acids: CASSFNRLQLFF. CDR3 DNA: TGTGCCAGCAGCTTTAACAGGCTACAGCTGTTTTTT.

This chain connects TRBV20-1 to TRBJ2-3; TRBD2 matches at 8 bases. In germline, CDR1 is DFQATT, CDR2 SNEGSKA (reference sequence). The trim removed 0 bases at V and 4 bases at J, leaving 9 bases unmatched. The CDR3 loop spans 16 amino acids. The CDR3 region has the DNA TGCAGTGCTAGAGAAGGGCTGGGACTAGACGCAGATACGCAGTATTTT. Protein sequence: CSAREGLGLDADTQYF.

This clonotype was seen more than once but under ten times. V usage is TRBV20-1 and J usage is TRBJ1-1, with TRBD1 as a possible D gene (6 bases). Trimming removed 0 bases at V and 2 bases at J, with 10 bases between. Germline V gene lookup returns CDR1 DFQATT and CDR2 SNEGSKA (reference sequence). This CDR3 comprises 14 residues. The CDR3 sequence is CSARDRGRNTEAFF. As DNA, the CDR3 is TGCAGTGCTAGAGACAGGGGCCGAAACACTGAAGCTTTCTTT.

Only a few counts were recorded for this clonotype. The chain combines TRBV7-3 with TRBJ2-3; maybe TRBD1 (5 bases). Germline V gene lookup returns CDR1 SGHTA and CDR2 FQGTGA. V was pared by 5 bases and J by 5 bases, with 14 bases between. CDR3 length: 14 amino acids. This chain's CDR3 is CASSLTGLGDTQYF. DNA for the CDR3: TGTGCCAGCAGCCTCACAGGTCTGGGAGATACGCAGTATTTT. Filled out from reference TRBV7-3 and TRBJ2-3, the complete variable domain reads GAGVSQTPSNKVTEKGKYVELRCDPISGHTALYWYRQSLGQGPEFLIYFQGTGAADDSGLPNDRFFAVRPEGSVSTLKIQRTERGDSAVYLCASSLTGLGDTQYFGPGTRLTVL.

The CDR3 DNA is TGTGCCAGCAGCGTTACAGGGGATCAGACTGAAGCTTTCTTT. Its protein is CASSVTGDQTEAFF. The chain recombines TRBV7-9 with TRBJ1-1; 7 bases are shared with TRBD1. The V gene's germline CDR1 is SEHNR and CDR2 FQNEAQ (reference sequence). This CDR3 spans 14 amino acids. After removal of 5 bases from V and 5 bases from J, the junction contained 8 bases not matched to a gene.